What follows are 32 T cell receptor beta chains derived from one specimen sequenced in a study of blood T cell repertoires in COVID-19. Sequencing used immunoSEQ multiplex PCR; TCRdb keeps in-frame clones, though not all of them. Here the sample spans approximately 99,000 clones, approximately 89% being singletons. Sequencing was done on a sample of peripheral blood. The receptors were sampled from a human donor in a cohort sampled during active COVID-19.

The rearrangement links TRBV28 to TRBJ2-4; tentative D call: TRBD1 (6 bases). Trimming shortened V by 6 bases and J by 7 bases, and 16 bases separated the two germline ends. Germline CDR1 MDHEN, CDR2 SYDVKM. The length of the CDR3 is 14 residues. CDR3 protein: CASRDSTFGNIQYF. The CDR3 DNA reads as TGTGCCAGCAGGGACAGTACTTTTGGGAACATTCAGTACTTC.

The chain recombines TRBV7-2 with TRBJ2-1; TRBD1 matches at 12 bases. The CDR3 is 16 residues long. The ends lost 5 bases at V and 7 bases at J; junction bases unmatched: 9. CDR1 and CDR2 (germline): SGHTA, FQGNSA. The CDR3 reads CASSHTGQGAYNEQFF. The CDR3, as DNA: TGTGCCAGCAGCCATACGGGACAGGGGGCGTATAATGAGCAGTTCTTC.

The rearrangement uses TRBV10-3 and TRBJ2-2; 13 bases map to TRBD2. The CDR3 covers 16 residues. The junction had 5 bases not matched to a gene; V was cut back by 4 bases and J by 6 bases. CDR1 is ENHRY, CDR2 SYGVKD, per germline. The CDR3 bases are TGTGCCATCAGTGGGACTAGCGGGAGTGTGGCCGGGGAGCTGTTTTTT. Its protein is CAISGTSGSVAGELFF.

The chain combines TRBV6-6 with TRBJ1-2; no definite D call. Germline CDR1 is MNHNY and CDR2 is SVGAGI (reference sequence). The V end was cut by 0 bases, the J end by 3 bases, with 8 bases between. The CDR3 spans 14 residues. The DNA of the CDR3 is TGTGCCAGCAGTTACTCGGAGTATTACTATGGCTACACCTTC. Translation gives CASSYSEYYYGYTF.

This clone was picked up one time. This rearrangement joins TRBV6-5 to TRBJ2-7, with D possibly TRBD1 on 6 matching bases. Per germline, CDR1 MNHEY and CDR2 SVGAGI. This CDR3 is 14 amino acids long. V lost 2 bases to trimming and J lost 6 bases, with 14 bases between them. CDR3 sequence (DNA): TGTGCCAGCAGTTACGCAGGGGTTGCTGGCGAGCAGTACTTC. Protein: CASSYAGVAGEQYF.

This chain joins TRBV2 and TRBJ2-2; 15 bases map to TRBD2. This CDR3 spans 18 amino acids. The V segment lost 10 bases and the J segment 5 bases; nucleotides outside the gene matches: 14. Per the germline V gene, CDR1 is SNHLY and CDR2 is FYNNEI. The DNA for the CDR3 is TGTGCCACTCCCCGGACTAGCGGGAGGGCCTCCGGTACCGGGGAGCTGTTTTTT. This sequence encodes CATPRTSGRASGTGELFF.

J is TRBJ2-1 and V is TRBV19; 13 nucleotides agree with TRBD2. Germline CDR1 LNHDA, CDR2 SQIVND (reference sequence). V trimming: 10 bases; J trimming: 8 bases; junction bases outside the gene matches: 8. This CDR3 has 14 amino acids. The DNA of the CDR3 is TGTGCCACCAGGACTAGCGGGAGTCGGGATGAGCAGTTCTTC. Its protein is CATRTSGSRDEQFF.

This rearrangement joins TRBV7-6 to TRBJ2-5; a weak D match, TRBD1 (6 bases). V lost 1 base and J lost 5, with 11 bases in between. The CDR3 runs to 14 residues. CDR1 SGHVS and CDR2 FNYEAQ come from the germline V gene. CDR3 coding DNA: TGTGCCAGCAGCTTAGGTCCCAGGGGTGAGACCCAGTACTTC. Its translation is CASSLGPRGETQYF.

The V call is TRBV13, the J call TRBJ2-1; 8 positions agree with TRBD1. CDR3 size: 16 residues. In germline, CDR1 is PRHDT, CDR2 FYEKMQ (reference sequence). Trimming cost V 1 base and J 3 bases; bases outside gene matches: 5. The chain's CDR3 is CASSLARGRSYNEQFF. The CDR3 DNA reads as TGTGCCAGCAGCTTAGCCAGGGGGCGCAGCTACAATGAGCAGTTCTTC.

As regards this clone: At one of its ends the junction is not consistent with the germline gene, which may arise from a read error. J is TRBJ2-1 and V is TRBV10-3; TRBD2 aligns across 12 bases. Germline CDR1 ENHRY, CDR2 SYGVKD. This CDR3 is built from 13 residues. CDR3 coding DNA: TGTGCCATCAGTGAGCTAGCGGGAGGGCCCTTGGTCTTC. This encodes CAISELAGGPLVF.

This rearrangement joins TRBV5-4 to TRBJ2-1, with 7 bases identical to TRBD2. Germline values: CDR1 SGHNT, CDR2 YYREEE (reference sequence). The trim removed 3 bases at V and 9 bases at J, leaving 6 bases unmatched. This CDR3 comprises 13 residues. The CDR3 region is CASSSLGRGEQFF. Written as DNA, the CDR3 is TGTGCCAGCAGCTCCCTGGGGAGGGGTGAGCAGTTCTTC.

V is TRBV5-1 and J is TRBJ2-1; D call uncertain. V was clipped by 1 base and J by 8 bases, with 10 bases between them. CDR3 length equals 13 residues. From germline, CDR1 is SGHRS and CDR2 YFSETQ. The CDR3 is CASSLTGYDEQFF. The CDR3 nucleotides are TGCGCCAGCAGCTTGACTGGTTACGATGAGCAGTTCTTC.

CDR3 region: CASSTMRETQYF. The CDR3 DNA sequence: TGTGCCAGCAGCACCATGCGGGAGACCCAGTACTTC. J is TRBJ2-5 and V is TRBV7-9; D ambiguous. V shed 5 bases and J shed 5 bases, with 9 bases lying between them. Per germline, CDR1 SEHNR and CDR2 FQNEAQ (reference sequence). CDR3 length: 12 residues.

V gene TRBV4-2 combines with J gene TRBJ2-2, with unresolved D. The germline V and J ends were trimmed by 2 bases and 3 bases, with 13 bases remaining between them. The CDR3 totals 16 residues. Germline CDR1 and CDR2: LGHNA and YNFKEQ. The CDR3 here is CASSQPLEIDTGELFF. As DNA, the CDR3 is TGTGCCAGCAGCCAACCCCTAGAGATTGACACCGGGGAGCTGTTTTTT.

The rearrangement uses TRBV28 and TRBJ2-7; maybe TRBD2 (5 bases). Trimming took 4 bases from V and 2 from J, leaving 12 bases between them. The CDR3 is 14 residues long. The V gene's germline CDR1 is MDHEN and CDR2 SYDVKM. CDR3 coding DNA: TGTGCCAGCAGTTGGGGAGTCCCCCCCTACGAGCAGTACTTC. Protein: CASSWGVPPYEQYF.

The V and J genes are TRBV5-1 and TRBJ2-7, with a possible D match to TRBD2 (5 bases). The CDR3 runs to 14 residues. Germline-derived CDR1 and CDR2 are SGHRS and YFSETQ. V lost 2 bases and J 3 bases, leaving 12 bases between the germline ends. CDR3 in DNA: TGCGCCAGCAGCTTAACTAGAAATGACTACGAGCAGTACTTC. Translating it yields CASSLTRNDYEQYF.

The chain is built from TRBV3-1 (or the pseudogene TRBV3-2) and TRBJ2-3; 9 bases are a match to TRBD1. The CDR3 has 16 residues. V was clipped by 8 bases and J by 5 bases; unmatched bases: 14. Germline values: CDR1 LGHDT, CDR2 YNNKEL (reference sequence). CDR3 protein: CASGLSGTGRGDTQYF. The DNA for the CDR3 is TGTGCCAGCGGATTATCCGGGACAGGGCGGGGAGATACGCAGTATTTT.

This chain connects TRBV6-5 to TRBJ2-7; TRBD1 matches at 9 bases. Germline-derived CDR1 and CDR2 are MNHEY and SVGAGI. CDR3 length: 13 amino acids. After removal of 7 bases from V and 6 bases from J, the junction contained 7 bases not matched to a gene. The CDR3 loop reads CASNRDRDAEQYF. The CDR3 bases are TGTGCCAGCAACAGGGACAGGGATGCCGAGCAGTACTTC.

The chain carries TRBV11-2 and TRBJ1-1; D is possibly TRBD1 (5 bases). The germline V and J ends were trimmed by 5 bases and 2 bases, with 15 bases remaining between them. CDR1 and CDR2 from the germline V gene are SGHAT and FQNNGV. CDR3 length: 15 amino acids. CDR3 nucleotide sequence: TGTGCCAGCAGCGCACCGAGACAGACCAACACTGAAGCTTTCTTT. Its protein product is CASSAPRQTNTEAFF.

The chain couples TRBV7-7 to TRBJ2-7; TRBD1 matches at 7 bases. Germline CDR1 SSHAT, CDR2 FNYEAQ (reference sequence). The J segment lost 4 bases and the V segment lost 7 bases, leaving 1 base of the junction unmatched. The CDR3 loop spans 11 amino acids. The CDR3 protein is CASTTGYEQYF. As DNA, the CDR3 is TGTGCCAGCACGACAGGGTACGAGCAGTACTTC.

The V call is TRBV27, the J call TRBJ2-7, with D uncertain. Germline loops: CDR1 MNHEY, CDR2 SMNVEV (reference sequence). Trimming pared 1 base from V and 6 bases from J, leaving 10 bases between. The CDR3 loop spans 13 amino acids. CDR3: CASSLWRRGEQYF. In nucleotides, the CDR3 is TGTGCCAGCAGTTTATGGAGACGTGGCGAGCAGTACTTC.

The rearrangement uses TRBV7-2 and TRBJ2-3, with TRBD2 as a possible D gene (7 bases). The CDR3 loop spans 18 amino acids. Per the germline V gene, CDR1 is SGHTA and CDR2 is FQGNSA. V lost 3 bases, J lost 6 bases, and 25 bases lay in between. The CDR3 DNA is TGTGCCAGCAGCTTGATCACGGGGTCGGGGGGCGCGTCCGATACGCAGTATTTT. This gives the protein CASSLITGSGGASDTQYF.

CDR3 sequence (DNA): TGTGCCAGCAGCCAAGATGCGGCGGGACTAGCGGGACGCGAGCAGTACTTC. It yields the protein CASSQDAAGLAGREQYF. The chain uses TRBV3-1 (or the pseudogene TRBV3-2) and TRBJ2-7; 13 nucleotides match TRBD2. This CDR3 region has 17 residues. Germline trimming cut 0 bases from V and 6 bases from J; bases unmatched to any gene: 8. Germline values: CDR1 LGHDT, CDR2 YNNKEL (reference sequence).

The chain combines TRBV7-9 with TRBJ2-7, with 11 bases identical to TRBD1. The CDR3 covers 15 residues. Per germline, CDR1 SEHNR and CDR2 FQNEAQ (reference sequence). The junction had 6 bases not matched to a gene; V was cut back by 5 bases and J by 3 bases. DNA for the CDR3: TGTGCCAGCAGCCCGGACAGGGGGCTTGTCTACGAGCAGTACTTC. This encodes CASSPDRGLVYEQYF.

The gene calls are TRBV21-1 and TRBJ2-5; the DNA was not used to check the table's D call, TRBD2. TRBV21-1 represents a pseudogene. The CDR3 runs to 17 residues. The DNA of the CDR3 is TGTGCCAGCAGCAAAGAAAATAGCGGGACGTACCAAGAGACCCAGTACTTC. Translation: CASSKENSGTYQETQYF.

The CDR3 reads CASSYSPPSGIYNEQFF. The CDR3 region has the DNA TGTGCCAGCAGTTACTCTCCGCCTAGCGGGATCTACAATGAGCAGTTCTTC. This chain connects TRBV6-2 or TRBV6-3 to TRBJ2-1, with 9 bases fitting TRBD2. V lost 0 bases, J lost 3 bases, and 6 bases stayed unmatched. The CDR3 length is 17 residues. Germline assignment: CDR1 MNHEY and CDR2 SVGEGT.

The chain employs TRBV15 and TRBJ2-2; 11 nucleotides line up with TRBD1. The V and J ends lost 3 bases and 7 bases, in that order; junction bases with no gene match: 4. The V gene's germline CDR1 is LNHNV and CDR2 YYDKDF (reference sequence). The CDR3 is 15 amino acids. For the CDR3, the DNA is TGTGCCACCAGCAGCGGACAGGGGGCTAGCGGGGAGCTGTTTTTT. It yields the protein CATSSGQGASGELFF. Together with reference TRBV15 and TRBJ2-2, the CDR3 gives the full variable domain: DAMVIQNPRYQVTQFGKPVTLSCSQTLNHNVMYWYQQKSSQAPKLLFHYYDKDFNNEADTPDNFQSRRPNTSFCFLDIRSPGLGDTAMYLCATSSGQGASGELFFGEGSRLTVL.

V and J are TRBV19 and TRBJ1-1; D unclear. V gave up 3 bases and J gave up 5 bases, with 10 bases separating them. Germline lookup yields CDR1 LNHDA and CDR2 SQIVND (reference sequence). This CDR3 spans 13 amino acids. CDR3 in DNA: TGTGCCAGTAGTATGTCCCGAGGGACTGAAGCTTTCTTT. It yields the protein CASSMSRGTEAFF.

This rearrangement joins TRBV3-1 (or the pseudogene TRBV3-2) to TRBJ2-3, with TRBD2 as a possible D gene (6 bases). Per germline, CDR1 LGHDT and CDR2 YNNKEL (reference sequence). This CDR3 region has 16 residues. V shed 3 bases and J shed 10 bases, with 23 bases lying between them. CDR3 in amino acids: CASSHFGYGGTSSQYF. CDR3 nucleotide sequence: TGTGCCAGCAGCCATTTCGGGTATGGGGGGACCAGTTCGCAGTATTTT.

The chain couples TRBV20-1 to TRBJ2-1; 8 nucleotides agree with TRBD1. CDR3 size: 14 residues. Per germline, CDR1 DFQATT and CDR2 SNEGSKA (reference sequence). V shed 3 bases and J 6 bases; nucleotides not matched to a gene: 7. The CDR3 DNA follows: TGCAGTGCTAGTCCGGGACAGGTCCTCAATGAGCAGTTCTTC. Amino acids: CSASPGQVLNEQFF.

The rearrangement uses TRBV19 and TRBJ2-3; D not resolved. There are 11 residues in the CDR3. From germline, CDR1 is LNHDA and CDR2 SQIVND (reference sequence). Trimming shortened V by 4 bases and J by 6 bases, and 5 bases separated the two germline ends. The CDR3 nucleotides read TGTGCCAGTAGTAGCCAGGATACGCAGTATTTT. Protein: CASSSQDTQYF.

CDR3 protein: CASRETPGLAGDEQYF. The DNA of the CDR3 is TGTGCCAGCAGGGAAACTCCGGGACTAGCGGGAGACGAGCAGTACTTC. The rearrangement uses TRBV2 and TRBJ2-7, with 14 nucleotides matching TRBD2. The CDR3 totals 16 residues. Trimming at V came to 6 bases and at J to 5 bases, leaving 9 bases not matched to a gene. The germline CDR1 and CDR2 sequences are SNHLY and FYNNEI.